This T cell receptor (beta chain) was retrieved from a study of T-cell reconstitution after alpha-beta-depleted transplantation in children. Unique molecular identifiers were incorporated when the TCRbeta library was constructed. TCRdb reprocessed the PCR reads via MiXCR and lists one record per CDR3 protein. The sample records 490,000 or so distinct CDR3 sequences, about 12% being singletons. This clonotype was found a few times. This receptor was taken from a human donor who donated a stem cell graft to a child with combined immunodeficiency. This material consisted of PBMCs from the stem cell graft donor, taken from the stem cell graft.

Here the CDR3 reads CATSDPGLAGVSPETQYF. The DNA of the CDR3 is TGTGCCACCAGCGACCCCGGGCTAGCGGGAGTTAGTCCCGAGACCCAGTACTTC. The chain is built from TRBV24-1 and TRBJ2-5; 10 nucleotides align to TRBD2. Germline assignment: CDR1 KGHDR and CDR2 SFDVKD. The CDR3 totals 18 residues. J lost 5 bases, V lost 7 bases, and 18 bases had no gene match.